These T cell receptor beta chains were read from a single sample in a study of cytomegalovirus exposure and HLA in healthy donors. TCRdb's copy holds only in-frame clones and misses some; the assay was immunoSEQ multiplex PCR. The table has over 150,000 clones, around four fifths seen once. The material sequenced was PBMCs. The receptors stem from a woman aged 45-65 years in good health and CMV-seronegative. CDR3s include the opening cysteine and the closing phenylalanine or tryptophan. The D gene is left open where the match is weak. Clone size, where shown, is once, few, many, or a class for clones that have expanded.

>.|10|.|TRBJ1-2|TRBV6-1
CASQGYGYTF
TGTGCCAGCCAGGGTTACGGCTACACCTTC
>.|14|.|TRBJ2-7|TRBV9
CASSVQGSSYEQYF
TGTGCCAGCAGCGTACAGGGGAGTTCCTACGAGCAGTACTTC
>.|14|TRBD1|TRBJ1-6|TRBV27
CASSLGQYNSPLHF
TGTGCCAGCAGTTTGGGACAGTATAATTCACCCCTCCACTTT
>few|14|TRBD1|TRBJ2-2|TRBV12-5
CASSDRGRTGELFF
TGTGCTAGCTCGGACAGGGGTAGGACCGGGGAGCTGTTTTTT
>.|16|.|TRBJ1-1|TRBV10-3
CAITDPGKGVNTEAFF
TGTGCCATAACAGACCCCGGGAAGGGCGTGAACACTGAAGCTTTCTTT
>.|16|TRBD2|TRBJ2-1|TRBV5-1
CASSSTSGSSYNEQFF
TGCGCCAGCAGCTCCACTAGCGGCAGCTCCTACAATGAGCAGTTCTTC
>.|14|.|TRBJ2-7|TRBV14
CASSQKTGAYEQYF
TGTGCCAGCAGCCAGAAGACCGGGGCCTACGAGCAGTACTTC
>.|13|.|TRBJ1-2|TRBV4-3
CASSQPGVYGYTF
TGCGCCAGCAGCCAACCAGGGGTCTATGGCTACACCTTC
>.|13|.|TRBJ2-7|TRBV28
CASSLVDYYEQYF
TGTGCCAGCAGTTTAGTAGACTACTACGAGCAGTACTTC
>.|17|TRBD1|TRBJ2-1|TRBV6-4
CASSDSGRAGGRGEQFF
TGTGCCAGCAGTGACTCGGGTAGGGCAGGGGGCCGCGGTGAGCAGTTCTTC
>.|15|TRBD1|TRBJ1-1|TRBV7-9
CASSRNRQGNTEAFF
TGTGCCAGCAGCCGAAACCGACAGGGGAACACTGAAGCTTTCTTT
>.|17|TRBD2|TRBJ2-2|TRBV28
CASSLPFSGSGDGELFF
TGTGCCAGCAGTTTACCCTTTAGCGGGAGTGGTGACGGGGAGCTGTTTTTT
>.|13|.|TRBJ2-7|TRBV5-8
CASSSQASYEQYF
TGTGCCAGCAGCTCACAGGCCTCCTACGAGCAGTACTTC
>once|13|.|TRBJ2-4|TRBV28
CASRSRWGDIQYF
TGTGCCAGCAGGTCGAGGTGGGGGGACATTCAGTACTTC
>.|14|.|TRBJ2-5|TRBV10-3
CAISVGGGSETQYF
TGTGCCATCAGTGTGGGAGGGGGGTCCGAGACCCAGTACTTC
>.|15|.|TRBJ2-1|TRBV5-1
CASSLYSSADNEQFF
TGCGCCAGCAGCTTGTATTCTAGCGCCGACAATGAGCAGTTCTTC
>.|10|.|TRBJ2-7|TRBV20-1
CSASGPKALF
TGCAGTGCTAGCGGTCCTAAAGCCCTCTTC
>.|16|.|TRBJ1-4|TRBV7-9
CASSLGFGATNEKLFF
TGTGCCAGCAGCTTAGGTTTCGGAGCAACTAATGAAAAACTGTTTTTT
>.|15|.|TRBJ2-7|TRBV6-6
CASSLPRGSSYEQYF
TGTGCCAGCAGCCTCCCAAGGGGGAGCTCCTACGAGCAGTACTTC
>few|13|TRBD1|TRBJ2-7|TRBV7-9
CSSSLVLQGGQYF
TGTTCCAGCAGCTTAGTGTTACAGGGGGGGCAGTACTTC
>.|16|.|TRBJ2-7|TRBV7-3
CASSLNARGVGEKQYF
TGTGCCAGCAGCTTAAACGCCCGTGGAGTAGGGGAAAAGCAGTACTTC
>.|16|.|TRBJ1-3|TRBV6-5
CASSFGTPDSGNTIYF
TGTGCCAGCAGTTTCGGGACACCCGACTCTGGAAACACCATATATTTT
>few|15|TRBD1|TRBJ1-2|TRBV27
CASSVNRDRGHGYTF
TGTGCCAGCAGCGTAAACCGGGACAGGGGGCATGGCTACACCTTC
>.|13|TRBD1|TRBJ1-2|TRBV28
CASTGQVNYGYTF
TGTGCCAGCACCGGACAGGTTAACTATGGCTACACCTTC
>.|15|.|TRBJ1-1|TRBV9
CASSVGQNVNTEAFF
TGTGCCAGCAGCGTAGGACAGAACGTGAACACTGAAGCTTTCTTT
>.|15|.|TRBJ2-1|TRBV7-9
CASSFPGASYNEQFF
TGTGCCAGCAGCTTCCCAGGGGCTTCCTACAATGAGCAGTTCTTC
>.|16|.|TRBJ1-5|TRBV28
CASSLLGRISNQPQHF
TGTGCCAGCAGCCTCCTTGGCAGGATTAGCAATCAGCCCCAGCATTTT
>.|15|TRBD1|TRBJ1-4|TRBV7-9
CASSARDRGDEKLFF
TGTGCCAGCAGCGCCCGGGACAGGGGGGATGAAAAACTGTTTTTT
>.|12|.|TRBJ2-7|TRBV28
CASKEVSYEQYF
TGTGCCTCGAAGGAGGTCTCCTACGAGCAGTACTTC
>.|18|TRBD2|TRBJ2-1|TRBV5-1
CASSQKGSREVYYNEQFF
TGCGCCAGCAGCCAAAAAGGTTCGCGGGAGGTCTACTACAATGAGCAGTTCTTC
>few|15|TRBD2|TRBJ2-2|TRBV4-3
CASSRPLGGTGELFF
TGCGCCAGCAGCCGGCCCCTCGGGGGGACCGGGGAGCTGTTTTTT
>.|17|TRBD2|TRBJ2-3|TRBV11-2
CASSPRAGREGLDTQYF
TGTGCCAGCAGCCCGCGGGCCGGGCGGGAGGGCCTGGATACGCAGTATTTT
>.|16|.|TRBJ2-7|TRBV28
CASSFGRGSSSYEQYF
TGTGCCAGCAGTTTTGGCCGGGGGTCTAGCTCCTACGAGCAGTACTTC
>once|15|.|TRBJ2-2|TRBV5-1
CASTEQGDNTGELFF
TGCGCCAGCACCGAACAGGGAGATAACACCGGGGAGCTGTTTTTT
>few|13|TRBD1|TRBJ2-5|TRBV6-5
CASSYFDRGRRYF
TGTGCCAGCAGTTACTTTGACAGGGGGCGGCGGTACTTC
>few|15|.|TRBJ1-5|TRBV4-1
CASSQGSGPDQPQHF
TGCGCCAGCAGCCAAGGGAGCGGACCCGATCAGCCCCAGCATTTT
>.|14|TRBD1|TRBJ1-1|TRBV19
CASSTIDRDTEAFF
TGTGCCAGTAGTACTATAGACAGGGACACTGAAGCTTTCTTT
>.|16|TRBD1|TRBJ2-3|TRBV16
CASSPGTGRGTDTQYF
TGTGCCAGCAGCCCCGGGACAGGGAGAGGGACAGATACGCAGTATTTT
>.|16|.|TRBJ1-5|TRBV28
CASSSGGSGSNQPQHF
TGTGCCAGCAGTTCCGGGGGGTCCGGGAGCAATCAGCCCCAGCATTTT
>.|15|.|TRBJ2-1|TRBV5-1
CASSLAPGEGNEQFF
TGCGCCAGCAGCTTGGCCCCGGGAGAGGGGAATGAGCAGTTCTTC
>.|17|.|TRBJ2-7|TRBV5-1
CASSLWVSGTITYEQYF
TGCGCCAGCAGCTTGTGGGTATCCGGGACAATCACCTACGAGCAGTACTTC
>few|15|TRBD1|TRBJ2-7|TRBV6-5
CASRERDRGFYEQYF
TGTGCCAGCAGGGAACGGGACAGGGGATTCTACGAGCAGTACTTC
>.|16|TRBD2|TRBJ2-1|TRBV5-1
CASSSNILAGNNEQFF
TGCGCCAGCAGCTCGAATATCCTAGCGGGAAACAATGAGCAGTTCTTC
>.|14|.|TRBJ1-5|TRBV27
CASSLGGRLQPQHF
TGTGCCAGCAGTTTGGGGGGGCGGCTTCAGCCCCAGCATTTT
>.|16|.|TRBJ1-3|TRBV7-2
CASSRQGQTSGNTIYF
TGTGCCAGCAGCCGGCAAGGACAGACCTCTGGAAACACCATATATTTT
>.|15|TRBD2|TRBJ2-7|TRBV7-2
CASSLAGQKVYEQYF
TGTGCCAGCAGCCTAGCGGGGCAAAAGGTTTACGAGCAGTACTTC
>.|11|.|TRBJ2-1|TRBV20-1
CTLGVNNEQFF
TGCACCCTCGGGGTTAACAATGAGCAGTTCTTC
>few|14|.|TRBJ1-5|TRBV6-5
CASSYGQGGQPQHF
TGTGCCAGCAGTTACGGGCAGGGTGGTCAGCCCCAGCATTTT
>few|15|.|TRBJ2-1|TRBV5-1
CASSLGDWVYNEQFF
TGCGCCAGCAGCTTGGGGGACTGGGTCTACAATGAGCAGTTCTTC
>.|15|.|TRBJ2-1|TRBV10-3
CAISDYGTGYNEQFF
TGTGCCATCAGTGACTACGGGACTGGATACAATGAGCAGTTCTTC
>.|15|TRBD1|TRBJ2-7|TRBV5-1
CASSPGTGPSYEQYF
TGCGCCAGCAGCCCGGGGACAGGGCCGTCTTACGAGCAGTACTTC
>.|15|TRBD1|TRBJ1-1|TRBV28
CASSLAGGQGNSAFF
TGTGCCAGCAGCCTGGCTGGGGGACAGGGAAACTCGGCTTTCTTT
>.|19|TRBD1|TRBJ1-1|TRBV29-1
CSVTDRAITPTFRNTEAFF
TGCAGCGTTACCGACAGGGCCATAACCCCCACTTTCCGGAACACTGAAGCTTTCTTT
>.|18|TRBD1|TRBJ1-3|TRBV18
CASSPFKLDREVGNTIYF
TGTGCCAGCTCACCGTTCAAACTCGACAGGGAGGTGGGAAACACCATATATTTT
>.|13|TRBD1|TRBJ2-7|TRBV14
CASSRQGAYEQYF
TGTGCCAGCAGCCGACAGGGGGCCTACGAGCAGTACTTC
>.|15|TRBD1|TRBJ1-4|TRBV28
CASARIRTGPEKLFF
TGTGCCAGCGCCAGGATACGGACAGGGCCCGAAAAACTGTTTTTT